The 19 T cell receptor beta chains below were found in one sample sequenced in a study of T cell responses to AZD1222 COVID-19 vaccine. Sequencing was performed with immunoSEQ multiplex PCR; in TCRdb, only in-frame clones are kept and a portion is missing. The sample lists about 62,000 clones; approximately 80% were seen once. The sequencing used peripheral blood, collected on day 0 of AZD1222 vaccination. Receptor source: an adult in good health.

The chain links TRBV13 to TRBJ2-7; no reliable D call. The CDR3 is 15 amino acids. Germline loops: CDR1 PRHDT, CDR2 FYEKMQ (reference sequence). Trimming removed 5 bases from V and 0 bases from J, with 14 bases in between. CDR3 coding DNA: TGTGCCAGCAGCCCCTGGACGGGTAGCTCCTACGAGCAGTACTTC. Translating it yields CASSPWTGSSYEQYF.

CDR3 protein: CASSQVIVGYTEAFF. The DNA for the CDR3 is TGTGCCAGCAGCCAAGTCATAGTTGGGTACACTGAAGCTTTCTTT. This rearrangement joins TRBV3-1 (or the pseudogene TRBV3-2) to TRBJ1-1; no clear D. Germline-derived CDR1 and CDR2 are LGHDT and YNNKEL (reference sequence). V was shortened by 1 base and J by 3 bases, with 12 bases between the two germline ends. The CDR3 contains 15 residues.

The rearrangement links TRBV9 to TRBJ1-3; maybe TRBD1 (5 bases). Germline CDR1 reads SGDLS; CDR2 reads YYNGEE. The CDR3 length is 17 residues. Trimming took off 0 bases at V and 1 base at J, with 14 bases between the two ends. The CDR3 nucleotides read TGTGCCAGCAGCGTAGGGAGAGGGGCCTCTTCTGGAAACACCATATATTTT. Its translation: CASSVGRGASSGNTIYF.

This clone has just one count. The CDR3 is CATSTLAGGLTDTQYF. Written as DNA, the CDR3 is TGTGCCACCAGTACCTTAGCGGGGGGACTCACAGATACGCAGTATTTT. The V and J genes are TRBV15 and TRBJ2-3; 10 bases match TRBD2. This CDR3 spans 16 amino acids. In germline, CDR1 is LNHNV, CDR2 YYDKDF (reference sequence). The J segment lost 2 bases and the V segment lost 6 bases, leaving 8 bases of the junction unmatched.

The V gene is TRBV27, the J gene TRBJ2-2; 8 nucleotides line up with TRBD2. Losses at the gene ends were 2 bases for V and 2 bases for J; bases not matched to a gene: 4. In germline, CDR1 is MNHEY, CDR2 SMNVEV (reference sequence). There are 16 residues in the CDR3. The CDR3 loop is CASSLALAGNTGELFF. The CDR3 bases are TGTGCCAGCAGTTTAGCTCTAGCGGGTAACACCGGGGAGCTGTTTTTT.

The rearrangement uses TRBV9 and TRBJ2-5; TRBD1 or TRBD2 may be the D gene (5 bases each). CDR3 length equals 15 residues. The ends were cut back, 4 bases at V and 5 bases at J, with 18 bases in the middle. Germline-derived CDR1 and CDR2 are SGDLS and YYNGEE. The DNA of the CDR3 is TGTGCCAGCAGCACCTGGGACGGGTTAAGGGAGACCCAGTACTTC. It codes for CASSTWDGLRETQYF.

This clone showed up just a few times. The rearrangement joins TRBV15 to TRBJ1-3; D unresolved. Germline V gene lookup returns CDR1 LNHNV and CDR2 YYDKDF (reference sequence). The CDR3 spans 14 residues. V was cut by 10 bases and J by 0 bases, with 13 bases left in between. DNA for the CDR3: TGTGCCATCCGATCCCGGGTCTCTGGAAACACCATATATTTT. Its translation is CAIRSRVSGNTIYF. Drawing the rest from reference TRBV15 and TRBJ1-3, the complete variable domain is DAMVIQNPRYQVTQFGKPVTLSCSQTLNHNVMYWYQQKSSQAPKLLFHYYDKDFNNEADTPDNFQSRRPNTSFCFLDIRSPGLGDTAMYLCAIRSRVSGNTIYFGEGSWLTVV.

The chain has TRBV5-1 and TRBJ1-6; D unresolved. V was pared by 4 bases and J by 11 bases, with 10 bases between. Germline V gene sequence: CDR1 SGHRS, CDR2 YFSETQ. The CDR3 consists of 12 residues. CDR3 sequence (DNA): TGCGCCAGCAGCCCCGTAGGCACACCCCTCCACTTT. Translating it yields CASSPVGTPLHF.

The rearrangement joins TRBV19 to TRBJ1-1; D is unclear. The V end lost 5 bases, the J end lost 0 bases, and 7 bases lay between the germline ends. Per the germline V gene, CDR1 is LNHDA and CDR2 is SQIVND (reference sequence). There are 13 residues in the CDR3. The CDR3, as DNA: TGTGCCAGTAGTTTATCTCTGAACACTGAAGCTTTCTTT. Amino acids: CASSLSLNTEAFF.

J is TRBJ2-5 and V is TRBV7-2; D not certain. The ends were cut back, 1 base at V and 6 bases at J, with 9 bases in the middle. Germline V gives CDR1 SGHTA, CDR2 FQGNSA. CDR3 length: 13 residues. The CDR3 loop is CASSLGGIQTQYF. The CDR3 nucleotides read TGTGCCAGCAGCTTAGGAGGAATTCAGACCCAGTACTTC.

The chain recombines TRBV14 with TRBJ1-2, with 9 bases that match TRBD1. J lost 4 bases, V lost 1 base, and 7 bases had no gene match. Germline CDR1 and CDR2: SGHDN and FVKESK. CDR3 length equals 16 residues. CDR3 coding DNA: TGTGCCAGCAGCCAAGTGCAAGGACAGGGGTCCTATGGCTACACCTTC. The encoded protein is CASSQVQGQGSYGYTF. Filled out from reference TRBV14 and TRBJ1-2, the complete variable domain reads EAGVTQFPSHSVIEKGQTVTLRCDPISGHDNLYWYRRVMGKEIKFLLHFVKESKQDESGMPNNRFLAERTGGTYSTLKVQPAELEDSGVYFCASSQVQGQGSYGYTFGSGTRLTVV.

With regard to this clone: The sample holds other DNA sequences that translate to the same CDR3. This chain joins TRBV7-2 and TRBJ2-7; D is perhaps TRBD2 (6 bases). V was trimmed by 1 base and J by 3 bases, leaving 13 bases between them. The CDR3 consists of 15 residues. The germline gives CDR1 SGHTA, CDR2 FQGNSA. CDR3 protein: CASSLGSGGLYEQYF. CDR3 nucleotides: TGTGCCAGCAGCTTAGGAAGTGGAGGGCTCTACGAGCAGTACTTC.

This clone was seen just once. Other DNA sequences in the same sample also yield this CDR3. V and J are TRBV7-2 and TRBJ1-4; weak D call: TRBD1 (6 bases). Per germline, CDR1 SGHTA and CDR2 FQGNSA. There are 15 residues in the CDR3. The V end lost 1 base, the J end lost 7 bases, and 13 bases lay between the germline ends. The CDR3 DNA follows: TGTGCCAGCAGCTTAGAGGGGGGGAAGGCTGAAAAACTGTTTTTT. This gives the protein CASSLEGGKAEKLFF. Drawing the rest from reference TRBV7-2 and TRBJ1-4, the complete variable domain is GAGVSQSPSNKVTEKGKDVELRCDPISGHTALYWYRQSLGQGLEFLIYFQGNSAPDKSGLPSDRFSAERTGGSVSTLTIQRTQQEDSAVYLCASSLEGGKAEKLFFGSGTQLSVL.

The V gene is TRBV6-2 or TRBV6-3, the J gene TRBJ1-5; D perhaps matches TRBD1 (5 bases). Germline V lookup: CDR1 MNHEY, CDR2 SVGEGT. The CDR3 sequence is 15 residues long. V gave up 2 bases and J gave up 1 base, with 9 bases separating them. CDR3 sequence (DNA): TGTGCCAGCAGTTACCCGGGGGACAGCAATCAGCCCCAGCATTTT. This encodes CASSYPGDSNQPQHF.

V gene TRBV12-3 or TRBV12-4 combines with J gene TRBJ1-5; TRBD1 agrees at 7 bases. Trimming cost V 7 bases and J 5 bases; bases outside gene matches: 5. The CDR3 extends over 13 amino acids. CDR3 sequence reads: CASTLDRDQPQHF. The CDR3, as DNA: TGTGCCAGCACCCTCGACAGGGATCAGCCCCAGCATTTT.

CDR3 sequence reads: CASSPQAGSYNEQFF. The DNA of the CDR3 is TGTGCCAGCAGCCCCCAAGCCGGCTCCTACAATGAGCAGTTCTTC. V and J are TRBV6-5 and TRBJ2-1; D is ambiguous. Germline-derived CDR1 and CDR2 are MNHEY and SVGAGI. V lost 6 bases, J lost 0 bases, and 12 bases lay in between. CDR3 length: 15 residues.

The rearrangement joins TRBV14 to TRBJ2-3; TRBD1 aligns across 8 bases. The ends lost 2 bases at V and 3 bases at J; junction bases unmatched: 1. In germline, CDR1 is SGHDN, CDR2 FVKESK. CDR3 length equals 14 residues. CDR3 in DNA: TGTGCCAGCAGCCAAAGGACAGGGACAGATACGCAGTATTTT. Translation: CASSQRTGTDTQYF.

Of note for this clone: The same CDR3 also results from other DNA sequences found in this sample. The chain uses TRBV9 and TRBJ1-6; 8 bases agree with TRBD1. Germline CDR1 and CDR2: SGDLS and YYNGEE. The CDR3 spans 15 residues. V was pared by 4 bases and J by 6 bases, with 6 bases of the junction left unmatched. The CDR3 DNA follows: TGTGCCAGCAGCCTTTCTGACAGGGGTAATTCACCCCTCCACTTT. It codes for CASSLSDRGNSPLHF.

This rearrangement joins TRBV9 to TRBJ2-7; possibly TRBD2 for D (5 bases). The V end lost 0 bases, the J end lost 4 bases, and 8 bases lay between the germline ends. This CDR3 contains 13 residues. The germline gives CDR1 SGDLS, CDR2 YYNGEE. CDR3 nucleotide sequence: TGTGCCAGCAGCGTAGCTCCGGGGTACGAGCAGTACTTC. It encodes CASSVAPGYEQYF. The variable domain in full, with the rest retrieved from reference TRBV9 and TRBJ2-7, is DSGVTQTPKHLITATGQRVTLRCSPRSGDLSVYWYQQSLDQGLQFLIQYYNGEERAKGNILERFSAQQFPDLHSELNLSSLELGDSALYFCASSVAPGYEQYFGPGTRLTVT.